The clone carrying this TCR beta chain was detected only a few times. No antigen is known for it. Sequenced material consisted of expressed TCRB transcripts (all of the isolated RNA was reverse transcribed). Clones were read by immunoSEQ multiplex PCR, and TCRdb kept only the in-frame ones, dropping some. Found here are some 350,000 clones, 13% of them singletons; the top ten hold nearly 0.015%. The data are from a study of beta chain features in type 1 diabetes. A single heparinised blood sample, averaging roughly 100 mL, was obtained per donor. V was trimmed by 0 bases and J by 7 bases, leaving 8 bases between them. The CDR3 contains 12 residues. CDR1 and CDR2 from the germline V gene are SGHRS and YFSETQ. Whole-study findings and limits: Moderate but significant shortening of TCRB CDR3s was recorded in all four CD4+ subsets from Type 1 diabetes patients.

The sequence derives from a woman younger than 35 with type 1 diabetes. V usage is TRBV5-1 and J usage is TRBJ2-7; perhaps TRBD1 as D (5 bases). Specimen: naive CD4+ T cells from blood. CDR3 in DNA: TGCGCCAGCAGCTTGGGACAGCCTGAGCAGTACGTC. Translated: CASSLGQPEQYV.